A single T cell receptor beta chain is shown here with its context. Produced via immunoSEQ multiplex PCR; TCRdb's table is partial and in-frame only. Counted here are over 80,000 clones, about 86% occurring once; the ten biggest clones make up 5.6%. This sample is drawn from a study of identifying expanded T cells in peripheral blood. Trimming removed 5 bases at V and 0 bases at J, with 12 bases between. This CDR3 spans 15 amino acids. The V gene's germline CDR1 is MNHEY and CDR2 SMNVEV (reference sequence). V usage is TRBV27 and J usage is TRBJ2-3; weak D call: TRBD1 (6 bases). The sequence derives from a person between 18 and 75 years old in good health. The sequenced material came from blood. Here the CDR3 reads CASSVYRESTDTQYF. CDR3 DNA: TGTGCCAGCAGTGTTTACAGGGAAAGCACAGATACGCAGTATTTT.